The 3 T cell receptor beta chains below come from one sample, sequenced in a study of blood T cells in healthy people across ages. The second PCR ran about 6 to 12 cycles with a sample-barcoded 5' primer and J-beta primers. TCRdb ran MiXCR on the 5' RACE reads and lists one entry per CDR3 protein. This sample has around 800,000 distinct CDR3 sequences, with roughly 24% found just once. These data also featured in a second study, about T cells of mothers and their children.

The sample comprised blood. All receptors derive from a boy aged 5-17 years in good health.

V and J are TRBV5-1 and TRBJ2-5; 14 bases fit TRBD2. Per the germline V gene, CDR1 is SGHRS and CDR2 is YFSETQ. CDR3 size: 17 residues. The ends lost 7 bases at V and 2 bases at J; junction bases unmatched: 10. The CDR3 spells CASFRTSGGPGQETQYF. The CDR3 coding sequence is TGCGCCAGCTTTAGGACTAGCGGGGGGCCGGGGCAAGAGACCCAGTACTTC.

This chain uses TRBV14 with TRBJ1-1; D ambiguous. The V end was cut by 2 bases, the J end by 5 bases, with 18 bases between. The CDR3 consists of 16 residues. The V gene's germline CDR1 is SGHDN and CDR2 FVKESK. CDR3 residues: CASSQTRWGRDTEAFF. CDR3 sequence (DNA): TGTGCCAGCAGCCAAACCCGCTGGGGTAGGGATACTGAAGCTTTCTTT.

The J gene is TRBJ1-4, the V gene TRBV20-1; D is perhaps TRBD1 (5 bases). CDR3 size: 18 residues. Per germline, CDR1 DFQATT and CDR2 SNEGSKA (reference sequence). The germline V and J ends were trimmed by 5 bases and 0 bases, with 22 bases remaining between them. In DNA form, the CDR3 reads TGCAGTGCTCCCCCCTTAAGGGGAGTGGAAGCAACTAATGAAAAACTGTTTTTT. Translating gives CSAPPLRGVEATNEKLFF.